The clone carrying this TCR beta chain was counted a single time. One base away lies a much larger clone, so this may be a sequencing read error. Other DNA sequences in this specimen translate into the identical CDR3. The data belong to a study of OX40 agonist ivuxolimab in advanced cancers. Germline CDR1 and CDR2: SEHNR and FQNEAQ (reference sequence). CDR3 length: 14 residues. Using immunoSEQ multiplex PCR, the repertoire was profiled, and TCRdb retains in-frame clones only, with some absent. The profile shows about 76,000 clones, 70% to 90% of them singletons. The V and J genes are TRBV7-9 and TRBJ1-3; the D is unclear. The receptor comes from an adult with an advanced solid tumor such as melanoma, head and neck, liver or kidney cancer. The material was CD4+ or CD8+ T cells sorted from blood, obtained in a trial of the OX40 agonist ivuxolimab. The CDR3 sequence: CASSLEESGNTIYF. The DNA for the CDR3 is TGTGCTAGCAGCTTAGAAGAGTCTGGAAACACCATATATTTT.